This TCR beta chain emerged from a study of breast tumors, draining lymph nodes, adjacent tissues. Findings of the study overall: The data were judged consistent with most tumor T cells coming from lymph node and expanding in tumor. Compared with lymph nodes, tumors were less diverse; compared with nontumor tissue, more. Tumor and nontumor repertoires were significantly more similar in luminal-like than in basal-like breast cancer. The lymph node origin of tumor T cells was framed as consistent with a hypothesis, not demonstrated.

Axillary draining lymph nodes of breast cancer patients supplied the node samples. Ten or more counts support this clonotype. Its specificity is unknown. TCRdb reprocessed the multiplex PCR reads via MiXCR and lists one record per CDR3 protein. The sample includes under 250,000 distinct CDR3 sequences, roughly 32% of them seen just once. The germline V gene has CDR1 LGHNA and CDR2 YSLEER. Trimming stripped 1 base from V and 7 bases from J, with 10 bases between. The CDR3 is 13 residues long. The chain joins TRBV4-3 to TRBJ1-2, with D possibly being TRBD1 (5 bases). The specimen was axillary lymph node tissue. The clonotype comes from a female donor with breast cancer. Some clones in this sample may be carry-over from other donors' samples. The CDR3 here is CASSQARGGGYTF. The CDR3 DNA reads TGCGCCAGCAGCCAAGCACGGGGGGGTGGCTACACCTTC.